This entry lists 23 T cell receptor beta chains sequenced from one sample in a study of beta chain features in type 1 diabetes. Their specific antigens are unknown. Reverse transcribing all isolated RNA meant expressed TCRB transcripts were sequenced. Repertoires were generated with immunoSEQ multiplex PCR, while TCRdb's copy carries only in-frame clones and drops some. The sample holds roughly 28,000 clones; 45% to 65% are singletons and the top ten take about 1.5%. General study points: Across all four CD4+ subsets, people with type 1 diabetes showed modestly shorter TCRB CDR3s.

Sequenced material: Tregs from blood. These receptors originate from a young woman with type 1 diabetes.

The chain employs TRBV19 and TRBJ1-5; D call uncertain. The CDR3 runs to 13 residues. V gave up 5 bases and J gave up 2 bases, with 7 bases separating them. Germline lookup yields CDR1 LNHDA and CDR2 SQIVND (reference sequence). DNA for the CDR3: TGTGCCAGTAGTCTGGCAGGCAATCAGCCCCAGCATTTT. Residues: CASSLAGNQPQHF.

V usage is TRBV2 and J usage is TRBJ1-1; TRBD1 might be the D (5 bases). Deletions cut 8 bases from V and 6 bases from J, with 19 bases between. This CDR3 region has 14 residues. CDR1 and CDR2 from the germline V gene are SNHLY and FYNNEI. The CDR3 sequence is CASVVQGGIAEAFF. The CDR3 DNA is TGTGCCAGCGTCGTTCAGGGAGGGATCGCTGAAGCTTTCTTT.

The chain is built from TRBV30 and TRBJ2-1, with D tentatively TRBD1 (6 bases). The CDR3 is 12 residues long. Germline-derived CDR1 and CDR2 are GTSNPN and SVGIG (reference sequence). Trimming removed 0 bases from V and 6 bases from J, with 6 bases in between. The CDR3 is CAWSVQGNEQFF. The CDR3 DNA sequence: TGTGCCTGGAGTGTACAGGGCAATGAGCAGTTCTTC.

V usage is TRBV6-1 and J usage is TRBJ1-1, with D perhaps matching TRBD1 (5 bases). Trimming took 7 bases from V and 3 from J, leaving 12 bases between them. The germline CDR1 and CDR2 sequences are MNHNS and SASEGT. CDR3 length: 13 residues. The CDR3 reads CASIRQLDTEAFF. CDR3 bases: TGTGCCAGCATAAGACAGTTGGACACTGAAGCTTTCTTT.

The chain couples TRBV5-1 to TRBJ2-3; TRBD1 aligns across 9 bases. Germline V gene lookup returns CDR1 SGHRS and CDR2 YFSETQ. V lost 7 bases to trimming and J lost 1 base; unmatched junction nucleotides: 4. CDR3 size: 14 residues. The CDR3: CASSRDRGTDTQYF. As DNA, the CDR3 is TGCGCCAGCTCCCGGGACAGGGGCACAGATACGCAGTATTTT.

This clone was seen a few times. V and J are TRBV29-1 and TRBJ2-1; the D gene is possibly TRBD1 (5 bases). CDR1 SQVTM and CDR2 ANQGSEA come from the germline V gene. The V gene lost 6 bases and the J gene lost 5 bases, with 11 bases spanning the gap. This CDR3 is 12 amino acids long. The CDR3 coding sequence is TGCAGCGTCCCCAGGGTCCACAATGAGCAGTTCTTC. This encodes CSVPRVHNEQFF.

This CDR3 is CAWSVQGTEAFF. The DNA for the CDR3 is TGTGCCTGGAGTGTACAGGGTACTGAAGCTTTCTTT. The chain has TRBV30 and TRBJ1-1, with D possibly being TRBD1 (6 bases). V lost 0 bases to trimming and J lost 5 bases, with 7 bases between them. The CDR3 runs 12 residues. CDR1 GTSNPN and CDR2 SVGIG come from the germline V gene (reference sequence).

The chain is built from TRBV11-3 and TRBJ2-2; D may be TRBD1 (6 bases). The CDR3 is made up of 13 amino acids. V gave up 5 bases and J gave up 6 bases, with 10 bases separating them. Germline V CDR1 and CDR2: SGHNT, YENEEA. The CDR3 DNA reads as TGTGCCAGCAGCGCCTACAGGGCCGGGGAGCTGTTTTTT. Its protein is CASSAYRAGELFF.

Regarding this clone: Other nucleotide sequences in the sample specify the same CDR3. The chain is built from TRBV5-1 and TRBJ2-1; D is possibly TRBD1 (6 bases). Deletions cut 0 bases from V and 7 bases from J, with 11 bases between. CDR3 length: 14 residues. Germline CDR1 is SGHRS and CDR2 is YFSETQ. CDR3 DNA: TGCGCCAGCAGCTTGGGTCAGGGGAATAATGAGCAGTTCTTC. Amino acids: CASSLGQGNNEQFF.

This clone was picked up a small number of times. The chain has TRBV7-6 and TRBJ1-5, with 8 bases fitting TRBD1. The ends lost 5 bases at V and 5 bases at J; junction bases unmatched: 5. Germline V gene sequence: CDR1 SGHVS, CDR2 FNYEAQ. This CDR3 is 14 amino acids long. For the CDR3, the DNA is TGTGCCAGCAGCCGAGGACAGGGAGATCAGCCCCAGCATTTT. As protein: CASSRGQGDQPQHF.

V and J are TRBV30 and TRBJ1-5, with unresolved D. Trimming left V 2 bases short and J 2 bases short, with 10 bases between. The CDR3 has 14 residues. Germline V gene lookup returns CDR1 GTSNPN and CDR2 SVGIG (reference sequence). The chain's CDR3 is CAWSKRYGNQPQHF. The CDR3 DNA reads TGTGCCTGGAGTAAGAGGTACGGCAATCAGCCCCAGCATTTT.

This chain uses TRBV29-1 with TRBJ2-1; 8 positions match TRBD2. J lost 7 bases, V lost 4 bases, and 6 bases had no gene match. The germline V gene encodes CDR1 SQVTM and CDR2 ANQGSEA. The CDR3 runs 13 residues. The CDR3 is CSVVFRLANEQFF. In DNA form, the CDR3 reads TGCAGCGTTGTGTTCCGACTAGCGAATGAGCAGTTCTTC.

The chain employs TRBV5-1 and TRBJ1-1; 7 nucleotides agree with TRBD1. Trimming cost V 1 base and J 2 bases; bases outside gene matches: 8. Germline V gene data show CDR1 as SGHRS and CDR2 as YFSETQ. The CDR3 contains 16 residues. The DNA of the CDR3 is TGCGCCAGCAGCTTGTATCTGGGACAGAAAAACACTGAAGCTTTCTTT. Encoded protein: CASSLYLGQKNTEAFF. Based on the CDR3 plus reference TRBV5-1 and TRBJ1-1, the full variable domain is KAGVTQTPRYLIKTRGQQVTLSCSPISGHRSVSWYQQTPGQGLQFLFEYFSETQRNKGNFPGRFSGRQFSNSRSEMNVSTLELGDSALYLCASSLYLGQKNTEAFFGQGTRLTVV.

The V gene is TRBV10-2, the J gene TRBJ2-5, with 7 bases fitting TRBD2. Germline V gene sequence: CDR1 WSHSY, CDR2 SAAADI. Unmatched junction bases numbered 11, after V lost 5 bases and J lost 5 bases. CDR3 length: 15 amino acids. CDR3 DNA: TGCGCCAGCAGTCCATCGGGAGGAGGGCGGGAGACCCAGTACTTC. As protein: CASSPSGGGRETQYF.

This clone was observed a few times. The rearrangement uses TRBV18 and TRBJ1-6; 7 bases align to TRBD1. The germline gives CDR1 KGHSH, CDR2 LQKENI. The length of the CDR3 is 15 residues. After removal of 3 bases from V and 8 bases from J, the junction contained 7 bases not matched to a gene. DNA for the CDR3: TGTGCCAGCTCACCGAAACGAGGGGGCGATTCACCCCTCCACTTT. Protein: CASSPKRGGDSPLHF.

In DNA form, the CDR3 reads TGCGCCAGCAGTGCCGGGAATTCTGGAAACACCATATATTTT. Translated: CASSAGNSGNTIYF. The chain links TRBV10-2 to TRBJ1-3; D gene uncertain. This CDR3 has 14 residues. Trimming took off 4 bases at V and 1 base at J, with 8 bases between the two ends. CDR1 WSHSY and CDR2 SAAADI come from the germline V gene.

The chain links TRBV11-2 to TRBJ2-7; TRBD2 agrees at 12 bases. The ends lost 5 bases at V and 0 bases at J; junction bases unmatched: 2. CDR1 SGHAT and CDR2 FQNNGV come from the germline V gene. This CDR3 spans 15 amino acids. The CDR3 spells CASSLTSGSSYEQYV. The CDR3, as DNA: TGTGCCAGCAGCCTGACTAGCGGGAGCTCCTACGAGCAGTACGTC.

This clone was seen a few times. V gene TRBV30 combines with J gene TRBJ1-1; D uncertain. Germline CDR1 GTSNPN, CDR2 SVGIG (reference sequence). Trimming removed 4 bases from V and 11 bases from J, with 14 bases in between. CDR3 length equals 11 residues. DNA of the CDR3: TGTGCCTGGACCACGGAGGCTCGGGCTTTCTTT. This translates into CAWTTEARAFF.

The CDR3 spells CASSRNRVENTEAFF. The CDR3 DNA follows: TGCGCCAGCAGCCGAAACAGGGTGGAGAACACTGAAGCTTTCTTT. The rearrangement uses TRBV5-1 and TRBJ1-1; D may be TRBD1 (6 bases). The CDR3 has 15 amino acids. V was trimmed by 4 bases and J by 1 base, leaving 14 bases between them. CDR1 and CDR2 (germline): SGHRS, YFSETQ.

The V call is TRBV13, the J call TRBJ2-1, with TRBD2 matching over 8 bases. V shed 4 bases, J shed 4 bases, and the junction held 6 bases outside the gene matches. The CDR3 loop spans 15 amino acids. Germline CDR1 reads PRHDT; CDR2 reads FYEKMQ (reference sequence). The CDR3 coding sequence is TGTGCCAGCAGCTCTGCCGGGAGGGGGTACAATGAGCAGTTCTTC. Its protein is CASSSAGRGYNEQFF.

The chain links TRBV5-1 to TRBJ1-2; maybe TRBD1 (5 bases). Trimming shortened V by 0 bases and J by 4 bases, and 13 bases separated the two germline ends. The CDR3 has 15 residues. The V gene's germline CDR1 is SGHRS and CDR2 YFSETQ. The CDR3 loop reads CASSLAGAGSYGYTF. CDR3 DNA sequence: TGCGCCAGCAGCTTGGCCGGGGCGGGGAGCTATGGCTACACCTTC.

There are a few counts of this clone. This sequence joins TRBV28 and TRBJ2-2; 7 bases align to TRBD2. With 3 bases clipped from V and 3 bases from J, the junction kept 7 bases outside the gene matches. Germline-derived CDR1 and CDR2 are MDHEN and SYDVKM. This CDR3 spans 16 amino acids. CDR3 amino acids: CASSFNWGGDTGELFF. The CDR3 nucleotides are TGTGCCAGCAGTTTTAATTGGGGGGGTGACACCGGGGAGCTGTTTTTT.

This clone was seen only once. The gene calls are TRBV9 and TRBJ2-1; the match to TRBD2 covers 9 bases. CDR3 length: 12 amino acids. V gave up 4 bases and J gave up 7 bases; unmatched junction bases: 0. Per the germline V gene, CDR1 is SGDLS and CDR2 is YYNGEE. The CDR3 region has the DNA TGTGCCAGCAGCAGCGGGAGGAATGAGCAGTTCTTC. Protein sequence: CASSSGRNEQFF. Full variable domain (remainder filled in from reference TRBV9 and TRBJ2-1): DSGVTQTPKHLITATGQRVTLRCSPRSGDLSVYWYQQSLDQGLQFLIQYYNGEERAKGNILERFSAQQFPDLHSELNLSSLELGDSALYFCASSSGRNEQFFGPGTRLTVL.